One TCR beta chain is described in this entry. What it binds is unknown. Researchers ran the PCR with 60 Vbeta and 13 Jbeta primers. Assay used: immunoSEQ multiplex PCR; TCRdb lists only in-frame clones, some missing. The sample includes 70,000 or so clones. Germline CDR1 and CDR2: ENHRY and SYGVKD. The ends lost 6 bases at V and 7 bases at J; junction bases unmatched: 6. The CDR3 totals 14 residues. This sample is drawn from a study of cytomegalovirus exposure and HLA in healthy donors. For the study at large: Approximately 85 million unique TCRs from HLA-typed donors were held in an early release of data.

Study-wide points: The classifier reportedly diagnosed cytomegalovirus status with high sensitivity and specificity. A later analysis linked a missense DCLRE1C variant to TCR beta V- and J-gene trimming.

The chain couples TRBV10-3 to TRBJ2-4; TRBD1 agrees at 10 bases. What was sequenced was PBMCs. This sequence originates from a middle-aged man in good health and CMV-seronegative. CDR3 amino acids: CAISPGQGINIQYF. The CDR3 DNA reads as TGTGCCATCAGCCCGGGACAGGGGATCAACATTCAGTACTTC.